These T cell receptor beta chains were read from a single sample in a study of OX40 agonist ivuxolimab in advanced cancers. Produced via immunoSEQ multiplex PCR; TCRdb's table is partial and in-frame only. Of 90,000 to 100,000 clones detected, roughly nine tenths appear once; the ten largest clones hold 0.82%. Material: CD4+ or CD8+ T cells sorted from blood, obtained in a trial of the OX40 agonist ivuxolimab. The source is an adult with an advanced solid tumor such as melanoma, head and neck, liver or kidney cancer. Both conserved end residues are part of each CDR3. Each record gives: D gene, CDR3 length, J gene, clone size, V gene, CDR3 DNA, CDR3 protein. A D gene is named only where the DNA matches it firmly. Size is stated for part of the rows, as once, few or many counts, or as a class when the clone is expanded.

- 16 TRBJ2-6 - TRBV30 TGTGCCTGCGCCCAAGCGGGCCTCTCTGGGGCCAACGTCCTGACTTTC CACAQAGLSGANVLTF
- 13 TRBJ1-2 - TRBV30 TGTGCCTGGAGTAACGGGGATAACTATGGCTACACCTTC CAWSNGDNYGYTF
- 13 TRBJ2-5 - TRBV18 TGTGCCAGCTCACCGGGCGTACAAGAGACCCAGTACTTC CASSPGVQETQYF
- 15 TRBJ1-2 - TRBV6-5 TGTGCCAGCAGTACCTTCAAGGGTAACAACTATGGCTACACCTTC CASSTFKGNNYGYTF
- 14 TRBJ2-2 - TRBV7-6 TGTGCCAGCAGCTTAGCGTTTAACACCGGGGAGCTGTTTTTT CASSLAFNTGELFF
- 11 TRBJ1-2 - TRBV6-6 TGTGCCAGCAGTTACTCATATGGCTACACCTTC CASSYSYGYTF
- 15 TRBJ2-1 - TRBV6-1 TGTGCCAGCAGTTCCCTGGAGGGCTCCTACAATGAGCAGTTCTTC CASSSLEGSYNEQFF
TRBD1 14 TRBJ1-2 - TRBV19 TGTGCCACCCATAGAGGGGGACAGGGGATTGGCTACACCTTC CATHRGGQGIGYTF
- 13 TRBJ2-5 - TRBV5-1 TGCGCCAGCAGATGGCGGGCCCAAGAGACCCAGTACTTC CASRWRAQETQYF
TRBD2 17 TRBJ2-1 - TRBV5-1 TGCGCCAGCAGCGCTGGGACTAGCGGGAGTCCCCGTAATGAGCAGTTCTTC CASSAGTSGSPRNEQFF
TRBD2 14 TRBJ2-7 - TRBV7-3 TGTGCCAGCAGCCCCTCTAGCGGGACCTACGAGCAGTACTTC CASSPSSGTYEQYF
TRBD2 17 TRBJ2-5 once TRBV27 TGTGCCAGCAGTTCTCCCCGTAGCGGGGACTACCAAGAGACCCAGTACTTC CASSSPRSGDYQETQYF
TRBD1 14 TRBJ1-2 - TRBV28 TGTGCCAGCAGAGCAGCCGGGACAGACTATGGCTACACCTTC CASRAAGTDYGYTF
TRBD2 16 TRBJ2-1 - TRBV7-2 TGTGCCAGCAGCGGCTTAGCGGGAGGGCTAGAGAATGAGCAGTTCTTC CASSGLAGGLENEQFF
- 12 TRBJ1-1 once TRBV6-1 TGTGCCAGCAGCCGCCAAAAAGTTAAAGCTTTCTTT CASSRQKVKAFF
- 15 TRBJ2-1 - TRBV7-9 TGTGCCAGCAGCTTACAAAGTGGTTCCTACAATGAGCAGTTCTTC CASSLQSGSYNEQFF
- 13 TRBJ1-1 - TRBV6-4 TGTGCCAGCAGCGTACAGGTAGACACTGAAGCTTTCTTT CASSVQVDTEAFF
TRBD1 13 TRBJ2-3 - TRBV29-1 TGCAGCGTTCGGACAGGGATGGTAGATACGCAGTATTTT CSVRTGMVDTQYF
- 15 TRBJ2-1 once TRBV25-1 TGTGCCAGCAGTGAAGGAAAAAGCTCCTACAATGAGCAGTTCTTC CASSEGKSSYNEQFF
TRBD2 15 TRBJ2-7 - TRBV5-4 TGTGCCAGCAGCTTGAGACTAGCGAATTCCTACGAGCAGTACTTC CASSLRLANSYEQYF
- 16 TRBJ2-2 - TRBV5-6 TGTGCCAGCAGCTCTTCCGGGACCGGCTTTGCCGGGGAGCTGTTTTTT CASSSSGTGFAGELFF
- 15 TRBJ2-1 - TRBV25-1 TGTGCCAGCAGTGAAATCAGCGCATCCTACAATGAGCAGTTCTTC CASSEISASYNEQFF
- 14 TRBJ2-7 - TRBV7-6 TGTGCCAGCAGCTCGGCGGGCTACTCCTACGAGCAGTACTTC CASSSAGYSYEQYF
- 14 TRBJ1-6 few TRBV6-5 TGTGCCAGCAGTTCCGACACGTTAGGCCTCTCCCTCCACTTT CASSSDTLGLSLHF
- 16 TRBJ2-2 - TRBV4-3 TGCGCCAGCAGCCAAGAAAGCCACCCGAACACCGGGGAGCTGTTTTTT CASSQESHPNTGELFF
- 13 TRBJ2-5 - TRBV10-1 TGCGCCAGCAGTGCGAGGGGCCAAGAGACCCAGTACTTC CASSARGQETQYF
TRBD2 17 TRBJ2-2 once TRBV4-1 TGCGCCAGCAGCCAAGTTAGCGGGAGTTTAATGACCGGGGAGCTGTTTTTT CASSQVSGSLMTGELFF
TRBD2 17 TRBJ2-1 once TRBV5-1 TGCGCCAGCAGCTCCACTAGGACTAGCGGGAGTAGGAATGAGCAGTTCTTC CASSSTRTSGSRNEQFF
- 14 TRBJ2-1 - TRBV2 TGTGCCACTACGGGTGTCCAGCTAGGCAATGAGCAGTTCTTC CATTGVQLGNEQFF
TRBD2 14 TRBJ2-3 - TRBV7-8 TGTGCCAGCAGCTCGGCGGGAGTGGGAGATACGCAGTATTTT CASSSAGVGDTQYF
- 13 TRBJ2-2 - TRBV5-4 TGTGCCAGCAGGGGGGGTGGTACCGGGGAGCTGTTTTTT CASRGGGTGELFF
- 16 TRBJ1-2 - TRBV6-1 TGTGCCAGCAGTGAAGCGGGAACCGGAATCTGGTATGGCTACACCTTC CASSEAGTGIWYGYTF
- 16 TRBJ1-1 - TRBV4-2 TGTGCCAGCAGCCAAGGGAACTCCTTGAGCGGCACTGAAGCTTTCTTT CASSQGNSLSGTEAFF
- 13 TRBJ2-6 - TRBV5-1 TGCGCCAGCAGCGGTCCGGGGGCCAACGTCCTGACTTTC CASSGPGANVLTF
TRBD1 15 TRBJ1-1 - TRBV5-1 TGCGCCAGCGGCGCCAGGACAGGGGCTAACACTGAAGCTTTCTTT CASGARTGANTEAFF
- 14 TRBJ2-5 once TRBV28 TGTGCCAGCAGTCGCGGGTGGGGTGCAGAGACCCAGTACTTC CASSRGWGAETQYF
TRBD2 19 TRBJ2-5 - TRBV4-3 TGCGCCAGCAGCCAAGCTCATCTAGCGGGAGGACCCGATGGAGAGACCCAGTACTTC CASSQAHLAGGPDGETQYF
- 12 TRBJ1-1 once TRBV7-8 TGTGCCAGCAGCGAAGCGCACACTGAAGCTTTCTTT CASSEAHTEAFF
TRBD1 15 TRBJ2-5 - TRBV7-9 TGTGCCAGCAGCCGGGGACAGGGGGCCGAAGAGACCCAGTACTTC CASSRGQGAEETQYF
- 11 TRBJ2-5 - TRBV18 TGTGCCAGCTCCCTCAGCGAGACCCAGTACTTC CASSLSETQYF
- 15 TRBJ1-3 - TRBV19 TGTGCCAGTAGTATGGGACATCTCTCTGGAAACACCATATATTTT CASSMGHLSGNTIYF
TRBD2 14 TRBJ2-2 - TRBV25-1 TGTGCCAGCAGTGCGGCGGGAGCCACCGGGGAGCTGTTTTTT CASSAAGATGELFF
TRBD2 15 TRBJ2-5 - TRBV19 TGTGCCAGTAGTATAGGGGGACTAGCACAAGAGACCCAGTACTTC CASSIGGLAQETQYF
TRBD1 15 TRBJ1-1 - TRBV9 TGTGCCAGCAGCGAGGGAGGACAGGGTCGGACTGAAGCTTTCTTT CASSEGGQGRTEAFF
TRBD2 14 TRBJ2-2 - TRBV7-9 TGTGCCAGCAGGCCTTCGGGAGGGCCAGGGGAGCTGTTTTTT CASRPSGGPGELFF
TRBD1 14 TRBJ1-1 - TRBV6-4 TGTGCCAGCAGTCCCCAACAGGGGGACACTGAAGCTTTCTTT CASSPQQGDTEAFF
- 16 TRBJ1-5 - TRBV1 TGCACCAGCAGCCAAGATCTTGCCCAGCTCAATCAGCCCCAGCATTTT CTSSQDLAQLNQPQHF
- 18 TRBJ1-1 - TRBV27 TGTGCCAGCAGTCCCATACCCTCTCGGTGGAGGGAGGAGACTGAAGCTTTCTTT CASSPIPSRWREETEAFF
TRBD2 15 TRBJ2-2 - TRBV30 TGTGCCTGCCCGACTAGCGGGAGTTTTACCGGGGAGCTGTTTTTT CACPTSGSFTGELFF
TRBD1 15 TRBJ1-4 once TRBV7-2 TGTGCCAGCAGCTTATTAGGGGGCGGGGGTGAAAAACTGTTTTTT CASSLLGGGGEKLFF
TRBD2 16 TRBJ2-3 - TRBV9 TGTGCCAGCAGCGCAGGACTAGCGCCCAGCACAGATACGCAGTATTTT CASSAGLAPSTDTQYF
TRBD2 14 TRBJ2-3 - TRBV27 TGTGCCAGTTCAACTAGCGGGAGAGTGGATACGCAGTATTTT CASSTSGRVDTQYF
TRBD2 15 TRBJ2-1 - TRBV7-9 TGTGCCAGCAGCTCAGGACTAGCGGGATATCCTGAGCAGTTCTTC CASSSGLAGYPEQFF
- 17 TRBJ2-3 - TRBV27 TGTGCCAGCAGTGACCCCGCGGGACGGTCAATGTCAGATACGCAGTATTTT CASSDPAGRSMSDTQYF
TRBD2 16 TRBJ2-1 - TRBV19 TGTGCCAGTAGTATAACTCCTAGCGGGACCTTCGGTGAGCAGTTCTTC CASSITPSGTFGEQFF
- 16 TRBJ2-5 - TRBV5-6 TGTGCCAGCAGCCTCCTCCGGAACTCGTACCAAGAGACCCAGTACTTC CASSLLRNSYQETQYF
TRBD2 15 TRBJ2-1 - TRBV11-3 TGTGCCAGCAGCCTAGGGACTAGCGGCTACAATGAGCAGTTCTTC CASSLGTSGYNEQFF
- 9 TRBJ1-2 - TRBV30 TGTGCGTCGGCTCATGGCTACACCTTC CASAHGYTF
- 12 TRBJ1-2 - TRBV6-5 TGTGCCAGCAGTTACTGGCGGGGGAGCTACACCTTC CASSYWRGSYTF
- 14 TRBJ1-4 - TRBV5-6 TGTGCCAGCAGCTTCGGGGCAACTAATGAAAAACTGTTTTTT CASSFGATNEKLFF